These 30 T cell receptor beta chains were sequenced from one sample in a study of shared clonotypes between healthy human individuals. TCRdb keeps only in-frame clones here, not all; method: immunoSEQ multiplex PCR. The profile covers roughly 1,500,000 clones, with approximately 98% appearing a single time and approximately 0.45% taken by the ten largest. Sequenced: naive CD4+ T cells sorted from blood. Subset reported: CD45RA+ positively selected. These TCRs come from a man under 40 in good health.

V gene TRBV10-3 combines with J gene TRBJ1-1; D not resolved. V was clipped by 4 bases and J by 1 base, with 4 bases between them. This CDR3 is 12 amino acids long. Germline CDR1 reads ENHRY; CDR2 reads SYGVKD. CDR3 bases: TGTGCCATCAGTGTCCCGAACACTGAAGCTTTCTTT. As protein: CAISVPNTEAFF.

V and J are TRBV11-2 and TRBJ2-7, with D possibly being TRBD1 (5 bases). Germline assignment: CDR1 SGHAT and CDR2 FQNNGV. The germline V and J ends were trimmed by 8 bases and 4 bases, with 30 bases remaining between them. This CDR3 spans 18 amino acids. CDR3 sequence (DNA): TGTGCCAGCCGCGAGCCGCCCAGTTGGACACTGGAGAGATACGAGCAGTACTTC. It codes for CASREPPSWTLERYEQYF.

The gene calls are TRBV6-5 and TRBJ1-2; no clear D. The CDR3 sequence is 14 residues long. With 5 bases removed from V and 8 bases from J, the gap between germline ends came to 18 bases. CDR1 is MNHEY and CDR2 is SVGAGI in the germline V gene. The CDR3 DNA is TGTGCCAGCAGTCCTAGGACTCTATCGCGGGGCTACACCTTC. As protein: CASSPRTLSRGYTF.

This clone appeared a single time. Different DNA sequences within this sample yield the same CDR3. The gene calls are TRBV7-2 and TRBJ2-7; no definite D call. This CDR3 contains 14 residues. V lost 1 base and J 3 bases, leaving 10 bases between the germline ends. Germline V lookup: CDR1 SGHTA, CDR2 FQGNSA. CDR3 amino acids: CASSLGGPGYEQYF. CDR3 nucleotides: TGTGCCAGCAGCTTAGGTGGGCCAGGCTACGAGCAGTACTTC.

The CDR3 region is CASSTASGNYNEQFF. The DNA for the CDR3 is TGTGCCAGCAGCACGGCTAGCGGGAATTACAATGAGCAGTTCTTC. The chain links TRBV5-4 to TRBJ2-1; 9 nucleotides line up with TRBD2. Germline lookup yields CDR1 SGHNT and CDR2 YYREEE (reference sequence). This CDR3 has 15 amino acids. V gave up 4 bases and J gave up 4 bases; unmatched junction bases: 6.

The rearrangement uses TRBV6-5 and TRBJ2-7, with unresolved D. The germline CDR1 and CDR2 sequences are MNHEY and SVGAGI. The CDR3 runs to 12 residues. V lost 4 bases to trimming and J lost 8 bases, with 12 bases between them. For the CDR3, the DNA is TGTGCCAGCAGTTCGCCCTCCACAAAGCAGTACTTC. It codes for CASSSPSTKQYF.

The chain employs TRBV5-1 and TRBJ2-7; D call uncertain. Germline loops: CDR1 SGHRS, CDR2 YFSETQ. V was trimmed by 5 bases and J by 3 bases, leaving 6 bases between them. CDR3 length equals 11 residues. The CDR3 protein is CASRSYYEQYF. The CDR3 DNA reads as TGCGCCAGCAGATCCTACTACGAGCAGTACTTC.

This CDR3 is CASSPGHPVDTQYF. In nucleotides, the CDR3 is TGTGCCAGCTCACCGGGACACCCGGTAGATACGCAGTATTTT. The rearrangement joins TRBV18 to TRBJ2-3; D is possibly TRBD1 (6 bases). Trimming removed 3 bases at V and 5 bases at J, with 12 bases between. Germline values: CDR1 KGHSH, CDR2 LQKENI. The CDR3 is 14 residues long.

V is TRBV11-2 and J is TRBJ2-1, with 9 bases matching TRBD2. Germline values: CDR1 SGHAT, CDR2 FQNNGV. CDR3 length: 15 amino acids. V trimming: 8 bases; J trimming: 1 base; junction bases outside the gene matches: 6. The CDR3 DNA reads as TGTGCCAGCGGCGGGAGGGCCTTTTCCTACAATGAGCAGTTCTTC. This gives the protein CASGGRAFSYNEQFF.

To note about this clone: The sample carries other DNA sequences with the same CDR3. The V and J genes are TRBV7-9 and TRBJ1-5; D uncertain. V dropped 0 bases and J dropped 5 bases, with 5 bases sitting between them. This CDR3 contains 13 residues. Germline CDR1 and CDR2: SEHNR and FQNEAQ (reference sequence). This CDR3 reads CASSLAQDQPQHF. The CDR3 region has the DNA TGTGCCAGCAGCTTAGCTCAAGATCAGCCCCAGCATTTT.

A single count supports this clone. V gene TRBV28 combines with J gene TRBJ1-2; 7 bases are shared with TRBD1. Germline CDR1 and CDR2: MDHEN and SYDVKM. The junction had 8 bases not matched to a gene; V was cut back by 6 bases and J by 4 bases. The CDR3 totals 14 residues. CDR3 region: CASRWGDRIYGYTF. The CDR3 region has the DNA TGTGCCAGCAGGTGGGGGGACAGAATCTATGGCTACACCTTC.

The chain employs TRBV7-3 and TRBJ2-2; D possibly uses TRBD1 or TRBD2 (5 bases each). This CDR3 comprises 13 residues. V lost 2 bases to trimming and J lost 6 bases, with 7 bases between them. Germline V gene lookup returns CDR1 SGHTA and CDR2 FQGTGA. Here the CDR3 reads CASSLGGAGELFF. CDR3 bases: TGTGCCAGCAGCTTAGGGGGAGCCGGGGAGCTGTTTTTT.

This chain connects TRBV5-1 to TRBJ2-7, with TRBD2 matching 9 bases. CDR3 size: 15 residues. The germline V gene encodes CDR1 SGHRS and CDR2 YFSETQ. V was pared by 0 bases and J by 6 bases, with 7 bases of the junction left unmatched. CDR3 sequence reads: CASSLGSGSTVEQYF. The CDR3 DNA follows: TGCGCCAGCAGCTTGGGTAGCGGGAGTACGGTCGAGCAGTACTTC.

The chain recombines TRBV28 with TRBJ1-1, with TRBD1 as a possible D gene (5 bases). V lost 1 base and J lost 3, with 12 bases in between. The CDR3 totals 15 residues. Germline CDR1 reads MDHEN; CDR2 reads SYDVKM. The CDR3, as DNA: TGTGCCAGCAGTTTATTTGACAGAACCTACACTGAAGCTTTCTTT. It codes for CASSLFDRTYTEAFF. Variable domain in full (rest from reference TRBV28 and TRBJ1-1): DVKVTQSSRYLVKRTGEKVFLECVQDMDHENMFWYRQDPGLGLRLIYFSYDVKMKEKGDIPEGYSVSREKKERFSLILESASTNQTSMYLCASSLFDRTYTEAFFGQGTRLTVV.

About this clone itself: The sample carries other DNA sequences with the same CDR3. The rearrangement links TRBV28 to TRBJ2-7; no firm D call. The CDR3 loop spans 12 amino acids. CDR1 and CDR2 (germline): MDHEN, SYDVKM. The ends were cut back, 2 bases at V and 3 bases at J, with 5 bases in the middle. CDR3 coding DNA: TGTGCCAGCAGTTTAGTGGACTACGAGCAGTACTTC. Its protein product is CASSLVDYEQYF.

V is TRBV2 and J is TRBJ1-1; TRBD1 is a possible D gene (5 bases). V was shortened by 5 bases and J by 0 bases, with 10 bases between the two germline ends. There are 14 residues in the CDR3. CDR1 is SNHLY, CDR2 FYNNEI, per germline. CDR3 bases: TGTGCCAGCAGTATCGAAGGGGTGAACACTGAAGCTTTCTTT. This gives the protein CASSIEGVNTEAFF.

The chain links TRBV11-2 to TRBJ2-2; TRBD2 agrees at 8 bases. The CDR3 is 17 amino acids. CDR1 and CDR2 (germline): SGHAT, FQNNGV. Trimming removed 7 bases from V and 7 bases from J; junction bases left unmatched: 17. CDR3 amino acids: CASKRGSSGFPNGELFF. The CDR3 DNA sequence: TGTGCCAGCAAGAGGGGGTCTAGCGGGTTTCCGAACGGGGAGCTGTTTTTT.

The chain joins TRBV21-1 to TRBJ2-1; the D call in the table, TRBD2, was not verified against the DNA. TRBV21-1 is described as a pseudogene. This CDR3 comprises 17 residues. The CDR3 region is CASSTRLAAYWYNEQFF. The CDR3 DNA reads as TGTGCCAGCAGCACCCGACTAGCGGCTTATTGGTACAATGAGCAGTTCTTC.

The rearrangement joins TRBV29-1 to TRBJ2-1; no firm D call. With 1 base removed from V and 2 bases from J, the gap between germline ends came to 9 bases. From germline, CDR1 is SQVTM and CDR2 ANQGSEA. The CDR3 has 14 residues. The CDR3 region has the DNA TGCAGCGTTGAAGTTCGAGGTGCCTACAATGAGCAGTTCTTC. Translation: CSVEVRGAYNEQFF.

The rearrangement joins TRBV10-3 to TRBJ2-5; D call uncertain. V gave up 4 bases and J gave up 4 bases, with 13 bases separating them. Germline CDR1 is ENHRY and CDR2 is SYGVKD. CDR3 length: 14 residues. The CDR3 bases are TGTGCCATCAGTGCTGCACCCCCCGTAGAGACCCAGTACTTC. As protein: CAISAAPPVETQYF.

The V gene is TRBV11-3, the J gene TRBJ2-6; 9 positions agree with TRBD1. The ends lost 5 bases at V and 0 bases at J; junction bases unmatched: 8. There are 18 residues in the CDR3. Germline V gene data show CDR1 as SGHNT and CDR2 as YENEEA. The CDR3 protein is CASSTPQGASSGANVLTF. CDR3 nucleotide sequence: TGTGCCAGCAGCACCCCACAGGGGGCGTCCTCTGGGGCCAACGTCCTGACTTTC.

The gene calls are TRBV28 and TRBJ1-5, with 7 bases lining up with TRBD1. V was pared by 5 bases and J by 2 bases, with 9 bases of the junction left unmatched. CDR3 size: 16 residues. Per germline, CDR1 MDHEN and CDR2 SYDVKM. The CDR3 sequence is CASSHRQGRGNQPQHF. DNA of the CDR3: TGTGCCAGCAGTCACCGACAGGGACGGGGCAATCAGCCCCAGCATTTT.

The gene calls are TRBV7-9 and TRBJ1-1, with no clear D. CDR3 length equals 16 residues. Between the trimmed V and J ends, which lost 5 bases and 0 bases, there was a span of 16 bases. Germline loops: CDR1 SEHNR, CDR2 FQNEAQ (reference sequence). CDR3: CASSVPRGTLNTEAFF. The DNA of the CDR3 is TGTGCCAGCAGCGTCCCCCGCGGAACCTTGAACACTGAAGCTTTCTTT.

J is TRBJ2-1 and V is TRBV4-3; the D is unclear. The V and J ends lost 2 bases and 2 bases respectively, with 13 bases between them. The germline V gene has CDR1 LGHNA and CDR2 YSLEER. The CDR3 has 16 residues. The CDR3 sequence: CASSQNPEPTYNEQFF. DNA for the CDR3: TGCGCCAGCAGCCAAAACCCAGAGCCCACCTACAATGAGCAGTTCTTC.

The V and J genes are TRBV7-9 and TRBJ2-6; the D is unclear. The CDR3 runs 18 residues. Looked up from germline, CDR1 is SEHNR and CDR2 is FQNEAQ (reference sequence). V was clipped by 1 base and J by 1 base, with 14 bases between them. The CDR3 nucleotides read TGTGCCAGCAGCTTAGTTCGAAGTATGGTTTCTGGGGCCAACGTCCTGACTTTC. It translates to CASSLVRSMVSGANVLTF.

The chain carries TRBV7-2 and TRBJ2-3; tentatively, D is TRBD2 (5 bases). Germline CDR1 is SGHTA and CDR2 is FQGNSA. The CDR3 has 13 residues. Trimming left V 5 bases short and J 6 bases short, with 12 bases between. DNA of the CDR3: TGTGCCAGCAGCCCCGCTGGGGAGGATACGCAGTATTTT. As protein: CASSPAGEDTQYF.

This clone has just one count. V usage is TRBV28 and J usage is TRBJ2-7; 8 bases line up with TRBD1. Germline CDR1 MDHEN, CDR2 SYDVKM. Germline trimming cut 7 bases from V and 3 bases from J; bases unmatched to any gene: 8. The CDR3 extends over 14 amino acids. The CDR3 reads CASTDRQGHYEQYF. The CDR3 nucleotides read TGTGCCAGCACGGATCGACAGGGGCACTACGAGCAGTACTTC.

The chain joins TRBV7-9 to TRBJ2-7; 7 bases align to TRBD2. The CDR3 sequence is 16 residues long. V trimming: 8 bases; J trimming: 2 bases; junction bases outside the gene matches: 15. CDR1 and CDR2 (germline): SEHNR, FQNEAQ (reference sequence). This chain's CDR3 is CASPALEVSGPYEQYF. Written as DNA, the CDR3 is TGTGCCAGCCCCGCGTTAGAAGTTAGCGGGCCCTACGAGCAGTACTTC.

The V call is TRBV18, the J call TRBJ2-5, with 9 bases matching TRBD2. This CDR3 region has 17 residues. Per the germline V gene, CDR1 is KGHSH and CDR2 is LQKENI. V was clipped by 0 bases and J by 2 bases; unmatched bases: 7. CDR3 loop: CASSPPGSGRLQETQYF. CDR3 DNA sequence: TGTGCCAGCTCACCACCCGGGAGCGGGAGGCTACAAGAGACCCAGTACTTC.

The chain uses TRBV5-4 and TRBJ1-2; D is unclear. The CDR3 loop spans 14 amino acids. V lost 4 bases and J 4 bases, leaving 14 bases between the germline ends. The germline CDR1 and CDR2 sequences are SGHNT and YYREEE (reference sequence). For the CDR3, the DNA is TGTGCCAGCAGCCCTGACCCATCCGGCTATGGCTACACCTTC. It encodes CASSPDPSGYGYTF.